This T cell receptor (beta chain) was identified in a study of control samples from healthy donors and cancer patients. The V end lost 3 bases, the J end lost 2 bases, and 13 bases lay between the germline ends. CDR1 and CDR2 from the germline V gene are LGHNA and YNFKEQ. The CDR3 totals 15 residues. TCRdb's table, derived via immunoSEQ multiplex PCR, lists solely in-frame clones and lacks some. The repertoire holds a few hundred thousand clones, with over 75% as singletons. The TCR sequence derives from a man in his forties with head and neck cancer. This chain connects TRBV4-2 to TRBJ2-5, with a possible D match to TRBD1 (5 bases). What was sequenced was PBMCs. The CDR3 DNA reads TGTGCCAGCAGCCATGCACAGGTTGGGCAAGAGACCCAGTACTTC. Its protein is CASSHAQVGQETQYF.